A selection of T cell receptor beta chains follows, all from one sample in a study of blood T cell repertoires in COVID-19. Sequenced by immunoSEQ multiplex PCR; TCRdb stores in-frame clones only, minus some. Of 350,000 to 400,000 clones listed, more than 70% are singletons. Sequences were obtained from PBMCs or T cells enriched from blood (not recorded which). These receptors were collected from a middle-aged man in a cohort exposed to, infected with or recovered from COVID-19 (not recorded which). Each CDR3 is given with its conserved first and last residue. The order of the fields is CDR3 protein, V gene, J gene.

cdr3_aa: CASSRSRLAGIYNEQFF
v_call: TRBV3-1/TRBV3-2
j_call: TRBJ2-1

cdr3_aa: CASSLSGRGDTQYF
v_call: TRBV18
j_call: TRBJ2-3

cdr3_aa: CASSRRDTEAFF
v_call: TRBV7-9
j_call: TRBJ1-1

cdr3_aa: CASSPRTNSYEQYF
v_call: TRBV7-8
j_call: TRBJ2-7

cdr3_aa: CATSRDQGTTEAFF
v_call: TRBV15
j_call: TRBJ1-1

cdr3_aa: CASSSSPDFYSGNTIYF
v_call: TRBV7-9
j_call: TRBJ1-3

cdr3_aa: CASRTGSYDEQYF
v_call: TRBV6-5
j_call: TRBJ2-7

cdr3_aa: CAWSIRLAAFF
v_call: TRBV30
j_call: TRBJ1-1

cdr3_aa: CASSFKGTNLTPYEQYF
v_call: TRBV27
j_call: TRBJ2-7

cdr3_aa: CASSLGQGQGAGEQYF
v_call: TRBV5-4
j_call: TRBJ2-7

cdr3_aa: CASSSRQGDGYTF
v_call: TRBV5-4
j_call: TRBJ1-2

cdr3_aa: CASIPGQGMRTEAFF
v_call: TRBV7-9
j_call: TRBJ1-1

cdr3_aa: CASSLAIIAANTGELFF
v_call: TRBV5-1
j_call: TRBJ2-2

cdr3_aa: CAWSVLIGELFF
v_call: TRBV30
j_call: TRBJ2-2

cdr3_aa: CASSRSDNQPQHF
v_call: TRBV2
j_call: TRBJ1-5

cdr3_aa: CASSFRLAGGDTQYF
v_call: TRBV7-2
j_call: TRBJ2-3

cdr3_aa: CASSQAPTAYEQYF
v_call: TRBV3-1/TRBV3-2
j_call: TRBJ2-7

cdr3_aa: CASSLEGGGHFPGNQPQHF
v_call: TRBV5-1
j_call: TRBJ1-5

cdr3_aa: CSAVVGGPYGYTF
v_call: TRBV29-1
j_call: TRBJ1-2

cdr3_aa: CASSRGAGVNTEAFF
v_call: TRBV7-8
j_call: TRBJ1-1

cdr3_aa: CASSLSGRADTQYF
v_call: TRBV14
j_call: TRBJ2-3

cdr3_aa: CASPARGTTGELFF
v_call: TRBV30
j_call: TRBJ2-2

cdr3_aa: CASSPGTGNTGELFF
v_call: TRBV18
j_call: TRBJ2-2

cdr3_aa: CASSVDIAAEQFF
v_call: TRBV5-1
j_call: TRBJ2-1

cdr3_aa: CASSLGQGEAFF
v_call: TRBV5-1
j_call: TRBJ1-1

cdr3_aa: CASSLDVRKNEQYF
v_call: TRBV5-1
j_call: TRBJ2-7

cdr3_aa: CASSRRGSTNEKLFF
v_call: TRBV27
j_call: TRBJ1-4

cdr3_aa: CASNRQGANYGYTF
v_call: TRBV6-5
j_call: TRBJ1-2

cdr3_aa: CASSYQGMATGTPLHF
v_call: TRBV6-5
j_call: TRBJ1-6

cdr3_aa: CASSITSYTSETQYF
v_call: TRBV19
j_call: TRBJ2-5

cdr3_aa: CASSPPSYNEQFF
v_call: TRBV18
j_call: TRBJ2-1

cdr3_aa: CASSFEGRGSAQYF
v_call: TRBV5-1
j_call: TRBJ2-5

cdr3_aa: CASSGGTGADYNEQFF
v_call: TRBV5-1
j_call: TRBJ2-1

cdr3_aa: CASSRTGNTEAFF
v_call: TRBV18
j_call: TRBJ1-1

cdr3_aa: CASSPGLRNNEQFF
v_call: TRBV18
j_call: TRBJ2-1

cdr3_aa: CASSSRQGANYGYTF
v_call: TRBV5-1
j_call: TRBJ1-2

cdr3_aa: CASSPAVSNQPQHF
v_call: TRBV18
j_call: TRBJ1-5

cdr3_aa: CASSLDGRIGELFF
v_call: TRBV7-8
j_call: TRBJ2-2

cdr3_aa: CASSNTPSGPSSWQFF
v_call: TRBV11-2
j_call: TRBJ2-1

cdr3_aa: CAWVRQGTYEQYF
v_call: TRBV30
j_call: TRBJ2-7

cdr3_aa: CASSFQATGTNYEQYF
v_call: TRBV27
j_call: TRBJ2-7

cdr3_aa: CASSVGGGDYEQYF
v_call: TRBV9
j_call: TRBJ2-7

cdr3_aa: CAISHLPPGDSGAYEQYF
v_call: TRBV10-3
j_call: TRBJ2-7

cdr3_aa: CASSLDTKTYEQYF
v_call: TRBV5-1
j_call: TRBJ2-7

cdr3_aa: CASSNRQGLDPPAFF
v_call: TRBV19
j_call: TRBJ1-1